The 32 T cell receptor beta chains listed next were all sequenced from one sample in a study of blood T cell repertoires in COVID-19. The data were produced by immunoSEQ multiplex PCR, yet TCRdb's version contains in-frame clones alone and is incomplete. This sample yields 90,000 to 150,000 clones, of which 79% are seen a single time; about 4% belongs to the top ten. Sequencing was carried out using peripheral blood. These receptors originate from a woman older than 75 with acute or convalescent COVID-19.

The chain employs TRBV3-1 (or the pseudogene TRBV3-2) and TRBJ2-1; TRBD2 aligns across 8 bases. Per germline, CDR1 LGHDT and CDR2 YNNKEL (reference sequence). The ends lost 4 bases at V and 12 bases at J; junction bases unmatched: 11. The CDR3 totals 14 residues. CDR3 nucleotide sequence: TGTGCCAGCAGCCCATTGGGACTGGCGGGGGGGCAGTTCTTC. Its protein product is CASSPLGLAGGQFF.

The V gene is TRBV5-1, the J gene TRBJ2-3; TRBD2 agrees at 7 bases. Germline assignment: CDR1 SGHRS and CDR2 YFSETQ. Trimming took 6 bases from V and 0 from J; bases not matched to a gene: 4. This CDR3 comprises 14 residues. CDR3 bases: TGCGCCAGCACTCCGGGACTAAGCACAGATACGCAGTATTTT. Residues: CASTPGLSTDTQYF.

The chain couples TRBV21-1 to TRBJ2-5; the table's D call, TRBD2, was not checked against the DNA. TRBV21-1 is a listed pseudogene. This CDR3 is built from 13 residues. This chain's CDR3 is CASRAPGEETQYF. The CDR3 coding sequence is TGTGCCAGCAGGGCCCCGGGGGAAGAGACCCAGTACTTC.

This sequence joins TRBV30 and TRBJ2-1, with 9 bases aligning to TRBD1. The CDR3 has 17 residues. CDR1 is GTSNPN and CDR2 is SVGIG in the germline V gene (reference sequence). After removal of 2 bases from V and 10 bases from J, the junction contained 18 bases not matched to a gene. Here the CDR3 DNA reads TGTGCCTGGAGTCGCTTGGGACAGGGACTCGGGGATAGCGAGCAGTTCTTC. Translated: CAWSRLGQGLGDSEQFF.

This clone has only one observation. V and J are TRBV18 and TRBJ2-7; D is possibly TRBD1 (5 bases). CDR3 size: 14 residues. Trimming stripped 3 bases from V and 6 bases from J, with 15 bases between. Germline lookup yields CDR1 KGHSH and CDR2 LQKENI. In nucleotides, the CDR3 is TGTGCCAGCTCACCGACAATCGACAGTCCCGAGCAGTACTTC. Translation: CASSPTIDSPEQYF.

The sample holds a few counts of this clone. V gene TRBV4-2 combines with J gene TRBJ2-2; TRBD2 is a possible D gene (6 bases). V shed 0 bases and J shed 5 bases, with 13 bases lying between them. The CDR3 contains 16 residues. Germline V lookup: CDR1 LGHNA, CDR2 YNFKEQ. The CDR3 DNA reads TGTGCCAGCAGCCAAGATTTGGGAGGACAAACCGGGGAGCTGTTTTTT. It is translated as CASSQDLGGQTGELFF.

The chain combines TRBV5-1 with TRBJ2-3, with 7 bases lining up with TRBD1. V lost 0 bases, J lost 2 bases, and 6 bases stayed unmatched. The CDR3 is 16 residues long. The V gene's germline CDR1 is SGHRS and CDR2 YFSETQ. CDR3 sequence (DNA): TGCGCCAGCAGCTTGGTTTTGACAGGGACCACAGATACGCAGTATTTT. Translated, it gives CASSLVLTGTTDTQYF.

The chain uses TRBV9 and TRBJ2-1, with unresolved D. This CDR3 is built from 16 residues. CDR1 is SGDLS and CDR2 is YYNGEE in the germline V gene. Trimming shortened V by 3 bases and J by 0 bases, and 13 bases separated the two germline ends. The CDR3 DNA reads as TGTGCCAGCAGCGCCCAAGCCGTGAGCTCCTACAATGAGCAGTTCTTC. Amino acid sequence: CASSAQAVSSYNEQFF.

The chain is built from TRBV27 and TRBJ1-2; 7 bases line up with TRBD1. Germline CDR1 MNHEY, CDR2 SMNVEV (reference sequence). Unmatched junction bases numbered 8, after V lost 2 bases and J lost 8 bases. The CDR3 covers 14 residues. The CDR3 spells CASSLDRESSGYTF. The CDR3 bases are TGTGCCAGCAGTTTAGACAGGGAGTCCAGCGGCTACACCTTC.

This rearrangement joins TRBV4-1 to TRBJ1-3, with D unclear. Germline lookup yields CDR1 MGHRA and CDR2 YSYEKL. This CDR3 is 15 amino acids long. V lost 4 bases to trimming and J lost 0 bases, with 10 bases between them. The CDR3 loop reads CASSPTGNSGNTIYF. The CDR3 DNA is TGCGCCAGCAGCCCCACGGGTAACTCTGGAAACACCATATATTTT.

Turning to this clone: Distinct nucleotide sequences in the sample also encode this CDR3. The rearrangement links TRBV5-1 to TRBJ1-6; D call uncertain. Trimming left V 0 bases short and J 7 bases short, with 8 bases between. Germline V CDR1 and CDR2: SGHRS, YFSETQ. This CDR3 has 14 residues. This CDR3 is CASSLGESNSPLHF. DNA for the CDR3: TGCGCCAGCAGCTTGGGGGAGTCCAATTCACCCCTCCACTTT.

This clone has only a few counts. The chain joins TRBV5-8 to TRBJ2-1; 7 nucleotides line up with TRBD2. Germline-derived CDR1 and CDR2 are SGHTS and YDEGEE. After removal of 4 bases from V and 7 bases from J, the junction contained 14 bases not matched to a gene. The length of the CDR3 is 16 residues. The CDR3 loop reads CASSPGAGELGNEQFF. As DNA, the CDR3 is TGTGCCAGCAGCCCCGGGGCGGGAGAGTTAGGTAATGAGCAGTTCTTC.

A single count supports this clone. The chain joins TRBV19 to TRBJ2-6, with 10 nucleotides matching TRBD2. V gave up 5 bases and J gave up 0 bases; unmatched junction bases: 7. This CDR3 spans 18 amino acids. Germline assignment: CDR1 LNHDA and CDR2 SQIVND (reference sequence). The CDR3: CASSLSGRALSGANVLTF. As DNA, the CDR3 is TGTGCCAGTAGTCTAAGCGGGAGGGCTCTCTCTGGGGCCAACGTCCTGACTTTC.

V and J are TRBV5-5 and TRBJ1-1; a possible D gene is TRBD1 (5 bases). CDR1 and CDR2 (germline): SGHKS, YYEKEE (reference sequence). The CDR3 runs 15 residues. V lost 6 bases to trimming and J lost 1 base, with 16 bases between them. CDR3 protein: CASKWDPGQNTEAFF. CDR3 nucleotide sequence: TGTGCCAGCAAATGGGATCCAGGGCAGAACACTGAAGCTTTCTTT. The full variable domain, completed using reference TRBV5-5 and TRBJ1-1, is DAGVTQSPTHLIKTRGQQVTLRCSPISGHKSVSWYQQVLGQGPQFIFQYYEKEERGRGNFPDRFSARQFPNYSSELNVNALLLGDSALYLCASKWDPGQNTEAFFGQGTRLTVV.

This clone came up a few times. V is TRBV6-2 or TRBV6-3 and J is TRBJ2-5, with 9 positions matching TRBD2. Losses at the gene ends were 2 bases for V and 4 bases for J; bases not matched to a gene: 11. CDR1 is MNHEY, CDR2 SVGEGT, per germline. This CDR3 comprises 17 residues. In DNA, the CDR3 is TGTGCCAGCAGTTACGAGAGCGGGGGGCTCGGAACAGAGACCCAGTACTTC. Translating it yields CASSYESGGLGTETQYF.

This clone has more than one count but fewer than ten. This chain uses TRBV7-8 with TRBJ1-5; maybe TRBD1 (6 bases). The ends were cut back, 4 bases at V and 0 bases at J, with 16 bases in the middle. Germline CDR1 is SGHVS and CDR2 is FQNEAQ. There are 17 residues in the CDR3. CDR3: CASSSTGNRASNQPQHF. The CDR3 bases are TGTGCCAGCAGCTCCACTGGGAACAGGGCTAGCAATCAGCCCCAGCATTTT.

The rearrangement joins TRBV28 to TRBJ2-7; D gene uncertain. Germline CDR1 MDHEN, CDR2 SYDVKM. The CDR3 length is 11 residues. The V end lost 4 bases, the J end lost 6 bases, and 7 bases lay between the germline ends. The CDR3 is CASSSHFEQYF. The CDR3 DNA reads TGTGCCAGCAGTTCCCACTTCGAGCAGTACTTC.

The chain is built from TRBV4-3 and TRBJ2-7, with 10 bases fitting TRBD2. Germline V CDR1 and CDR2: LGHNA, YSLEER. The CDR3 is 15 residues long. V lost 4 bases and J lost 2; bases outside the gene matches: 5. The CDR3: CASSRGLAETYEQYF. CDR3 nucleotide sequence: TGCGCCAGCAGCCGCGGACTAGCGGAAACCTACGAGCAGTACTTC.

CDR3 in amino acids: CAISVRVNQPQHF. The CDR3 DNA is TGTGCCATCAGTGTCAGGGTAAATCAGCCCCAGCATTTT. The V call is TRBV10-3, the J call TRBJ1-5, with a tentative D call TRBD1 (5 bases). Between the trimmed V and J ends, which lost 4 bases and 4 bases, there was a span of 8 bases. This CDR3 comprises 13 residues. Germline V CDR1 and CDR2: ENHRY, SYGVKD.

The chain has TRBV7-9 and TRBJ2-5; 9 nucleotides line up with TRBD2. This CDR3 is 14 amino acids long. Germline lookup yields CDR1 SEHNR and CDR2 FQNEAQ (reference sequence). V lost 3 bases to trimming and J lost 5 bases; unmatched junction nucleotides: 4. This chain's CDR3 is CASSFLAGRETQYF. The CDR3 DNA reads as TGTGCCAGCAGCTTTCTAGCGGGAAGGGAGACCCAGTACTTC.

The chain recombines TRBV7-3 with TRBJ2-1; TRBD2 agrees at 8 bases. Germline V CDR1 and CDR2: SGHTA, FQGTGA. CDR3 length equals 17 residues. Losses at the gene ends were 1 base for V and 7 bases for J; bases not matched to a gene: 12. The CDR3 is CASSLMHPGLVKNEQFF. DNA for the CDR3: TGTGCCAGCAGCTTAATGCACCCGGGACTAGTGAAGAATGAGCAGTTCTTC. The full variable domain, in which reference TRBV7-3 and TRBJ2-1 provide the parts outside the CDR3, is GAGVSQTPSNKVTEKGKYVELRCDPISGHTALYWYRQSLGQGPEFLIYFQGTGAADDSGLPNDRFFAVRPEGSVSTLKIQRTERGDSAVYLCASSLMHPGLVKNEQFFGPGTRLTVL.

This chain joins TRBV30 and TRBJ1-4; no definite D call. Germline V gene sequence: CDR1 GTSNPN, CDR2 SVGIG (reference sequence). The germline V and J ends were trimmed by 4 bases and 6 bases, with 6 bases remaining between them. The CDR3 sequence is 11 residues long. As DNA, the CDR3 is TGTGCCTGGAAGAGGGATGAAAAACTGTTTTTT. Protein product: CAWKRDEKLFF.

The CDR3 is CASSLGGPGANVLTF. The CDR3 nucleotides read TGTGCCAGCAGCTTAGGGGGGCCTGGGGCCAACGTCCTGACTTTC. J is TRBJ2-6 and V is TRBV7-2, with a weak D call TRBD1 (6 bases). This CDR3 has 15 residues. Germline V gene data show CDR1 as SGHTA and CDR2 as FQGNSA. V shed 1 base and J shed 2 bases, with 6 bases lying between them. The full variable domain, its missing parts supplied by reference TRBV7-2 and TRBJ2-6, is GAGVSQSPSNKVTEKGKDVELRCDPISGHTALYWYRQSLGQGLEFLIYFQGNSAPDKSGLPSDRFSAERTGGSVSTLTIQRTQQEDSAVYLCASSLGGPGANVLTFGAGSRLTVL.

This chain uses TRBV7-3 with TRBJ1-1; D is ambiguous. Germline CDR1 reads SGHTA; CDR2 reads FQGTGA. V lost 5 bases, J lost 5 bases, and 12 bases lay in between. The CDR3 is 13 amino acids. Written as DNA, the CDR3 is TGTGCCAGCAGCCCAAGCAGCGGGACTGAAGCTTTCTTT. Amino acids: CASSPSSGTEAFF.

This sequence joins TRBV5-4 and TRBJ2-7; D is ambiguous. The germline V gene encodes CDR1 SGHNT and CDR2 YYREEE (reference sequence). The CDR3 length is 11 residues. V shed 0 bases and J shed 7 bases, with 5 bases lying between them. The chain's CDR3 is CASSLALEQYF. The CDR3 DNA reads as TGTGCCAGCAGCTTGGCACTAGAGCAGTACTTC. The whole variable domain, remainder taken from reference TRBV5-4 and TRBJ2-7, is ETGVTQSPTHLIKTRGQQVTLRCSSQSGHNTVSWYQQALGQGPQFIFQYYREEENGRGNFPPRFSGLQFPNYSSELNVNALELDDSALYLCASSLALEQYFGPGTRLTVT.

This clone showed up just once. The V and J genes are TRBV7-2 and TRBJ1-2; 11 bases fit TRBD1. Germline loops: CDR1 SGHTA, CDR2 FQGNSA. The CDR3 contains 19 residues. Trimming at V came to 5 bases and at J to 7 bases, leaving 21 bases not matched to a gene. CDR3 amino acids: CASSPTNRWGDRGFSGYTF. The CDR3 coding sequence is TGTGCCAGCAGCCCTACAAATAGGTGGGGGGACAGGGGGTTTAGTGGCTACACCTTC.

The chain employs TRBV4-3 and TRBJ1-6, with D maybe TRBD1 (6 bases). The CDR3 totals 18 residues. V shed 1 base and J shed 10 bases, with 23 bases lying between them. The germline V gene has CDR1 LGHNA and CDR2 YSLEER. CDR3 coding DNA: TGCGCCAGCAGCCAAGCAACGGACAACAGGGTTCCCGGGTCACCCCTCCACTTT. Translated: CASSQATDNRVPGSPLHF.

This clone has more than one count but fewer than ten. The chain couples TRBV4-1 to TRBJ2-2; perhaps TRBD2 as D (6 bases). Germline CDR1 MGHRA, CDR2 YSYEKL. This CDR3 comprises 15 residues. Between the trimmed V and J ends, which lost 4 bases and 4 bases, there was a span of 13 bases. DNA for the CDR3: TGCGCCAGCAGCCCGTGGCGGGGCGGCACCGGGGAGCTGTTTTTT. Translated, it gives CASSPWRGGTGELFF.

The chain recombines TRBV2 with TRBJ2-5; a possible D gene is TRBD1 (6 bases). The CDR3 extends over 14 amino acids. V dropped 6 bases and J dropped 3 bases, with 14 bases sitting between them. Germline values: CDR1 SNHLY, CDR2 FYNNEI. The chain's CDR3 is CASSNEAGEETQYF. CDR3 bases: TGTGCCAGCAGCAATGAGGCAGGGGAAGAGACCCAGTACTTC.

The gene calls are TRBV20-1 and TRBJ1-1; a possible D gene is TRBD1 (5 bases). V was cut by 3 bases and J by 2 bases, with 7 bases left in between. In germline, CDR1 is DFQATT, CDR2 SNEGSKA (reference sequence). CDR3 length equals 12 residues. The CDR3 loop is CSASRTNTEAFF. The DNA of the CDR3 is TGCAGTGCTAGTAGGACAAACACTGAAGCTTTCTTT.

The chain employs TRBV2 and TRBJ2-7; 7 bases agree with TRBD2. Germline-derived CDR1 and CDR2 are SNHLY and FYNNEI. The length of the CDR3 is 12 residues. Here the CDR3 DNA reads TGTGCTGGCACCGGGCGGGGGTACGAGCAGTACTTC. Protein: CAGTGRGYEQYF.

CDR3 sequence (DNA): TGTGCCAGCGGCCATAGGACAGGGAACAATCAGCCCCAGCATTTT. Encoded protein: CASGHRTGNNQPQHF. The chain recombines TRBV11-3 with TRBJ1-5, with TRBD1 matching over 8 bases. Germline trimming cut 8 bases from V and 3 bases from J; bases unmatched to any gene: 9. Per germline, CDR1 SGHNT and CDR2 YENEEA. This CDR3 contains 15 residues.